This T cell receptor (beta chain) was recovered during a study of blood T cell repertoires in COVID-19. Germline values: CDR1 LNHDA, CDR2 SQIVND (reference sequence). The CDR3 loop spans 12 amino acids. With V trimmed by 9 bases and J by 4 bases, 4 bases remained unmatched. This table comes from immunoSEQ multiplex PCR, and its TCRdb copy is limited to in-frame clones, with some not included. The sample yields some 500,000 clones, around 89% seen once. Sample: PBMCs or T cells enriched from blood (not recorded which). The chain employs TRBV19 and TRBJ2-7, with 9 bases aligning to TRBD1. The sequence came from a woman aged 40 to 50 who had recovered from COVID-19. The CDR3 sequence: CASGQGWYEQYF. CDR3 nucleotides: TGTGCCAGCGGACAGGGGTGGTACGAGCAGTACTTC.